This TCR beta chain was sequenced in a study of regulatory T cells in long-lasting Graves disease. Study context: Antithyroid drugs had been given to newly diagnosed Graves' patients for under 3 months.

TCR beta libraries were built with iRepertoire HTBI primers and Arm-PCR of CDR3 regions. TCRdb fed the multiplex PCR reads into MiXCR, producing one record per CDR3 protein. The data show hundreds of thousands of distinct CDR3 sequences, with roughly 15% seen just once and 15% to 20% held by the top ten. This clonotype was detected many times. Antigen: not known. General study results and limits: Persistent disease was associated with favored TRBV28 usage and with favored use of TRBJ1-2 and TRBJ2-5. Authors noted too few samples as a limitation.

Described time point: newly diagnosed GD, antithyroid drugs for less than 3 months. RNA from PBMCs was the source of the TCR library. This CDR3 spans 14 amino acids. V trimming: 4 bases; J trimming: 5 bases; junction bases outside the gene matches: 6. Looked up from germline, CDR1 is MDHEN and CDR2 is SYDVKM. The same specimen was also included in a second study, on T cells in Graves' hyperthyroidism and ophthalmopathy.

Sequencing was performed on peripheral blood mononuclear cells (PBMCs), taken at new diagnosis, from a patient treated with antithyroid drugs. The rearrangement links TRBV28 to TRBJ2-5, with TRBD2 identical over 8 bases. The receptor's source is a woman in her 30s with Graves disease. The CDR3 here is CASSSAGALETQYF. Here the CDR3 DNA reads TGTGCCAGCAGTTCAGCGGGGGCGCTGGAGACCCAGTACTTC.